This is a list of T cell receptor beta chains from one sample in a study of CD8+CD57+ T cells in acquired aplastic anemia. TCRdb fed the reads into MiXCR, producing one record per CDR3 protein. The table lists 100,000 to 150,000 distinct CDR3 sequences, roughly 40% of them singletons. Sequencing was done on a sample of sorted CD4+, CD8+, or CD8+CD57+ T cells (not recorded which) from PBMCs. Receptor source: a human donor with aplastic anemia. CDR3s include the opening cysteine and the closing phenylalanine or tryptophan. The order of the fields is V gene, J gene, clone size, D gene, CDR3 DNA, CDR3 protein. D genes are given only for firm matches. Not every row has a clone size; where given, it reads once, few, many or a size class.

>TRBV10-3|TRBJ2-1|many|-
TGTGCCATCAGCGGAGCGGGCCAGGTCGGTGAGCAGTTCTTC
CAISGAGQVGEQFF
>TRBV11-2|TRBJ2-5|many|-
TGTGCCAGCAGCTTAACACTGGGGGAGACCCAGTACTTC
CASSLTLGETQYF
>TRBV11-2|TRBJ1-5|many|-
TGTGCCAGCAGCTTACCCCCCAAAGCGGATAGCAATCAGCCCCAGCATTTT
CASSLPPKADSNQPQHF
>TRBV20-1|TRBJ2-7|-|TRBD2
TGCAGTGCTAGAGGCCTAGCGGGGGGTTTCTCCTACGAGCAGTACTTC
CSARGLAGGFSYEQYF
>TRBV10-3|TRBJ1-2|-|TRBD1
TGTGCCAGCACCTTAGGGGACAGGGGGCAAGTCTACACCTTC
CASTLGDRGQVYTF
>TRBV2|TRBJ2-5|-|-
TGTGCCAGCACGGTCGAGGAGACCCAGTACTTC
CASTVEETQYF
>TRBV12-3/TRBV12-4|TRBJ1-1|many|TRBD1
TGTGCCAGCAGTTTACGGACAGGGGGGGACACTGAAGCTTTCTTT
CASSLRTGGDTEAFF
>TRBV6-6|TRBJ2-7|many|TRBD1
TGTGCCAGCAGTTACGTTGGACAGGGGAAGGGCGAGCAGTACTTC
CASSYVGQGKGEQYF
>TRBV10-3|TRBJ2-3|medium-sized|-
TGTGCCATCAAGGCGGGGCAGCACACAGATACGCAGTATTTT
CAIKAGQHTDTQYF
>TRBV7-2|TRBJ2-1|once|TRBD2
TGTGCCAGCAGCCTGGGACTTGGTAGCGGGTCCCTCTCCTACAATGAGCAGTTCTTC
CASSLGLGSGSLSYNEQFF
>TRBV3-1|TRBJ2-3|-|-
TGTGCCAGCAGTATAGGTTCTACAGATACGCAGTATTTT
CASSIGSTDTQYF
>TRBV9|TRBJ2-2|many|TRBD2
TGTGCCAGCAGCCCCCACCTCAGCGGGGGACCACTGAACACCGGGGAGCTGTTTTTT
CASSPHLSGGPLNTGELFF
>TRBV15|TRBJ2-3|-|-
TGTGCCACCAGCCGAGGACCGGGGCCTAATACGCAGTATTTT
CATSRGPGPNTQYF
>TRBV7-9|TRBJ1-2|-|-
TGTGCCAGCAGCTCCCCCCAGGGAGTGGGCGGCTACACCTTC
CASSSPQGVGGYTF
>TRBV5-4|TRBJ2-1|few|-
TGTGCCAGCAGCTTGTGGGCGGGCTCCTACGATGAGCAGTTCTTC
CASSLWAGSYDEQFF
>TRBV5-1|TRBJ1-1|-|TRBD1
TGCGCCAGCAGCCAAACCTCGGGACAGCGACGAACATTGAACACTGAAGCTTTCTTT
CASSQTSGQRRTLNTEAFF
>TRBV11-2|TRBJ2-7|many|-
TGTGCCAGCAGCTTAGTCGGCAAGCCCCACGAGCAGTACTTC
CASSLVGKPHEQYF
>TRBV9|TRBJ2-1|many|-
TGTGCCAGCAGCGTAGAACCAGGGAACAATGAGCAGTTCTTC
CASSVEPGNNEQFF
>TRBV28|TRBJ1-2|-|-
TGTGCCAGCAGTACGAGGGGGGGATATGGCTACACCTTC
CASSTRGGYGYTF
>TRBV5-1|TRBJ2-1|many|TRBD2
TGCGCCAGCAGCTTGGAAGCGGGGGCCTTCAATGAGCAGTTCTTC
CASSLEAGAFNEQFF
>TRBV4-1|TRBJ2-3|-|-
TGCGCCAGCAGCCAAGAGGGGATCGGCGGGATAGTAGATACGCAGTATTTT
CASSQEGIGGIVDTQYF
>TRBV27|TRBJ1-2|many|-
TGTGCCAGCAGTTTGGGGGGGCTAGGCTATGGCTACACCTTC
CASSLGGLGYGYTF
>TRBV3-1|TRBJ2-3|-|-
TGTGCCAGCAGCCAAGATCGAAGGAGAACGCAGTATTTT
CASSQDRRRTQYF
>TRBV29-1|TRBJ2-5|many|-
TGCAGCGTTGATTTGGACAGCCGACAAGAGACCCAGTACTTC
CSVDLDSRQETQYF
>TRBV15|TRBJ1-5|-|-
TGTGCCACCAGCAGAGTTACCGGTCAGCCCCAGCATTTT
CATSRVTGQPQHF
>TRBV20-1|TRBJ1-1|many|-
TGCAGTGCAAGGACAGTAATCACTGAAGCTTTCTTT
CSARTVITEAFF
>TRBV7-9|TRBJ2-7|many|-
TGTGCCAGCAGCCGATCCAACTACGAGCAGTACTTC
CASSRSNYEQYF
>TRBV2|TRBJ1-3|many|TRBD1
TGTGCCAGCAGTGGTCAGGGGGTTGCTGGAAACACCATATATTTT
CASSGQGVAGNTIYF
>TRBV6-5|TRBJ2-3|many|-
TGTGCCAGCAGTCCCGGGGGGCGTCAGTATTTT
CASSPGGRQYF
>TRBV9|TRBJ2-7|many|-
TGTGCCAGCAGCGTAGATTTGGGGTCCTACGAGCAGTACTTC
CASSVDLGSYEQYF
>TRBV7-9|TRBJ2-5|many|TRBD2
TGTGCCAGCAGCTCGGGACTAGCGGGCCGCCAAGAGACCCAGTACTTC
CASSSGLAGRQETQYF
>TRBV10-3|TRBJ2-6|-|-
TGTGCCATCAGTGAGTCGGGAGTAAGTGGGGCCAACGTCCTGACTTTC
CAISESGVSGANVLTF
>TRBV20-1|TRBJ2-5|many|-
TGCAGTGCTAGAGATTCGGGGAGCGGGACCCAGTACTTC
CSARDSGSGTQYF
>TRBV6-1|TRBJ2-3|many|-
TGTGCCAGCAGTGACCCTTTAACAGATACGCAGTATTTT
CASSDPLTDTQYF
>TRBV6-1|TRBJ2-5|-|-
TGTGCCGGCAGTGACCCTCGCCGGGGAAACCAAGAGACCCAGTACTTC
CAGSDPRRGNQETQYF
>TRBV14|TRBJ2-5|many|TRBD2
TGTGCCAGCAACGTCGGTAGCGGGCACCAAGAGACCCAGTACTTC
CASNVGSGHQETQYF